This T cell receptor beta chain is drawn from a study of response to subunit inactivated influenza vaccine. The study, taken as a whole, reports: The authors put forward the suggestion that each seasonal influenza vaccination may bring in only a limited number of new T cells.

The CDR3 runs 14 residues. Using its own MiXCR run on the RT-PCR reads, TCRdb lists one record per CDR3 protein. Among about 780,000 distinct CDR3 sequences listed, about a fifth were seen once. This clonotype was detected many times. Its antigen is unidentified. The junction departs from germline at one end; a sequencing error may be responsible. This chain links TRBV12-3 or TRBV12-4 with TRBJ2-1; 12 bases are shared with TRBD2. This sequence originates from a man aged 50 or older who received an inactivated influenza vaccine. Sequenced material: PBMCs from blood, taken roughly 5 days after vaccination. In DNA form, the CDR3 reads TGTGCCAGCAGCCGCGGGACTAGCGGGCCCGTGGGGATCTTC. It codes for CASSRGTSGPVGIF.